Below, 30 T cell receptor beta chains from the same sample are listed, as sequenced in a study of OX40 agonist ivuxolimab in advanced cancers. Preparation of the library involved the immunoSEQ multiplex PCR assay. Entries here come from immuneACCESS through TCRdb and include only in-frame sequences with V and J called. Some clones fail to appear in such tables; in the studies checked, an unresolved V gene covers under half of the shortfall, and the cause of the remainder is unknown. Within this sample are approximately 68,000 clones, with 85% to 90% of them counted one time only. The ten largest account for roughly 0.94% of the sample. The sample consisted of CD4+ or CD8+ T cells sorted from blood, taken in a trial of the OX40 agonist ivuxolimab. All receptors come from an adult with an advanced solid tumor such as melanoma, head and neck, liver or kidney cancer.

The V and J genes are TRBV5-6 and TRBJ1-2; no clear D. Germline-derived CDR1 and CDR2 are SGHDT and YYEEEE. The CDR3 covers 11 residues. Trimming took 4 bases from V and 4 from J, leaving 5 bases between them. Here the CDR3 DNA reads TGTGCCAGCAGCACCTCCTATGGCTACACCTTC. Translating it yields CASSTSYGYTF. The full variable domain, with the rest looked up from reference TRBV5-6 and TRBJ1-2, is DAGVTQSPTHLIKTRGQQVTLRCSPKSGHDTVSWYQQALGQGPQFIFQYYEEEERQRGNFPDRFSGHQFPNYSSELNVNALLLGDSALYLCASSTSYGYTFGSGTRLTVV.

This clone was observed once. The chain has TRBV29-1 and TRBJ2-5; TRBD2 agrees at 7 bases. The CDR3 covers 12 residues. Trimming took 4 bases from V and 4 from J; bases not matched to a gene: 3. Germline assignment: CDR1 SQVTM and CDR2 ANQGSEA. The CDR3 nucleotides are TGCAGCGTTGGCGGGGGACTAGAGACCCAGTACTTC. Protein product: CSVGGGLETQYF.

The chain links TRBV28 to TRBJ2-6; D not resolved. Trimming removed 7 bases at V and 1 base at J, with 11 bases between. This CDR3 has 15 residues. Per germline, CDR1 MDHEN and CDR2 SYDVKM. The CDR3 DNA reads TGTGCCAGCACCCCCGAAGGTTCTGGGGCCAACGTCCTGACTTTC. Amino acid sequence: CASTPEGSGANVLTF.

CDR3 sequence: CASSLQGGNTIYF. The CDR3 DNA is TGTGCCAGCAGCCTCCAGGGTGGAAACACCATATATTTT. This chain joins TRBV28 and TRBJ1-3, with D maybe TRBD1 (5 bases). CDR3 size: 13 residues. The germline V and J ends were trimmed by 6 bases and 3 bases, with 9 bases remaining between them. CDR1 is MDHEN and CDR2 is SYDVKM in the germline V gene. Combining the CDR3 with reference TRBV28 and TRBJ1-3 gives the whole variable domain DVKVTQSSRYLVKRTGEKVFLECVQDMDHENMFWYRQDPGLGLRLIYFSYDVKMKEKGDIPEGYSVSREKKERFSLILESASTNQTSMYLCASSLQGGNTIYFGEGSWLTVV.

In this sample, this clone turned up once. An end of the junction does not agree with germline; a read error may underlie this. This chain links TRBV5-4 with TRBJ2-1; 12 bases are shared with TRBD2. Germline V lookup: CDR1 SGHNT, CDR2 YYREEE (reference sequence). This CDR3 has 16 residues. The CDR3 loop reads CAGSFQTSGRNNEQFF. CDR3 coding DNA: TGTGCCGGCAGCTTTCAAACTAGCGGGAGGAACAATGAGCAGTTCTTC.

CDR3 in amino acids: CASSPLYYGYTF. In DNA, the CDR3 is TGTGCCAGCAGTCCCCTTTACTATGGCTACACCTTC. The chain links TRBV28 to TRBJ1-2; D is undetermined. V lost 5 bases and J lost 3, with 7 bases in between. Germline CDR1 MDHEN, CDR2 SYDVKM. The CDR3 consists of 12 residues.

The rearrangement uses TRBV30 and TRBJ2-2; 7 nucleotides match TRBD1. The V segment lost 3 bases and the J segment 1 base; nucleotides outside the gene matches: 2. The germline gives CDR1 GTSNPN, CDR2 SVGIG (reference sequence). This CDR3 spans 14 amino acids. Written as DNA, the CDR3 is TGTGCCTGGAGAAGGACAGGGAACACCGGGGAGCTGTTTTTT. Translated, it gives CAWRRTGNTGELFF.

This clone was observed once. The chain employs TRBV5-6 and TRBJ1-5; D remains unclear. The V gene's germline CDR1 is SGHDT and CDR2 YYEEEE. This CDR3 has 12 residues. V was shortened by 4 bases and J by 10 bases, with 12 bases between the two germline ends. The chain's CDR3 is CASSPGSVPQHF. CDR3 sequence (DNA): TGTGCCAGCAGCCCGGGATCCGTTCCCCAGCATTTT. Full variable domain (remainder filled in from reference TRBV5-6 and TRBJ1-5): DAGVTQSPTHLIKTRGQQVTLRCSPKSGHDTVSWYQQALGQGPQFIFQYYEEEERQRGNFPDRFSGHQFPNYSSELNVNALLLGDSALYLCASSPGSVPQHFGDGTRLSIL.

The V gene is TRBV4-2, the J gene TRBJ2-1; D possibly corresponds to TRBD2 (5 bases). Germline CDR1 LGHNA, CDR2 YNFKEQ. The CDR3 is made up of 17 amino acids. V was trimmed by 4 bases and J by 0 bases, leaving 16 bases between them. The chain's CDR3 is CASSPEPEGLSYNEQFF. CDR3 nucleotides: TGTGCCAGCAGCCCAGAACCTGAGGGCCTCTCCTACAATGAGCAGTTCTTC.

The J gene is TRBJ2-2, the V gene TRBV6-1, with 8 bases that match TRBD2. Germline CDR1 and CDR2: MNHNS and SASEGT. The V segment lost 6 bases and the J segment 6 bases; nucleotides outside the gene matches: 6. This CDR3 spans 14 amino acids. The DNA for the CDR3 is TGTGCCAGCAGGAGCGGGAGAAGCGCCGGGGAGCTGTTTTTT. Its translation is CASRSGRSAGELFF.

The chain carries TRBV18 and TRBJ1-1; maybe TRBD1 (5 bases). CDR3 length: 17 residues. Trimming took 2 bases from V and 1 from J, leaving 17 bases between them. The germline CDR1 and CDR2 sequences are KGHSH and LQKENI. The CDR3 loop is CASSPWGPGLTNTEAFF. The DNA of the CDR3 is TGTGCCAGCTCACCATGGGGCCCGGGCCTGACGAACACTGAAGCTTTCTTT.

The chain couples TRBV12-5 to TRBJ1-5; D unclear. The CDR3 totals 14 residues. CDR1 and CDR2 from the germline V gene are LGHNT and FRNRAP. Trimming took off 6 bases at V and 3 bases at J, with 12 bases between the two ends. The CDR3 coding sequence is TGTGCTAGTGGACCCGACGGATCCAATCAGCCCCAGCATTTT. Its translation: CASGPDGSNQPQHF.

J is TRBJ1-4 and V is TRBV9; D is perhaps TRBD1 (6 bases). The CDR3 loop spans 14 amino acids. The V end lost 4 bases, the J end lost 4 bases, and 11 bases lay between the germline ends. Looked up from germline, CDR1 is SGDLS and CDR2 is YYNGEE. The CDR3 reads CASSPRQVNEKLFF. The CDR3, as DNA: TGTGCCAGCAGCCCGCGACAGGTTAATGAAAAACTGTTTTTT.

This chain uses TRBV4-1 with TRBJ2-2; a weak D match, TRBD2 (6 bases). This CDR3 has 17 amino acids. Germline V lookup: CDR1 MGHRA, CDR2 YSYEKL. V dropped 0 bases and J dropped 0 bases, with 11 bases sitting between them. CDR3 sequence: CASSQDWGDSNTGELFF. The CDR3 region has the DNA TGCGCCAGCAGCCAAGATTGGGGGGACTCGAACACCGGGGAGCTGTTTTTT.

This clone was seen a single time. The CDR3 nucleotides are TGTGCCAGCAGTGAGGCGGGACAGGGCCTCTATGGCTACACCTTC. Protein: CASSEAGQGLYGYTF. The rearrangement links TRBV2 to TRBJ1-2; 9 positions match TRBD1. The V gene end was trimmed by 3 bases and the J gene end by 4 bases; junction bases not matched to a gene: 6. From germline, CDR1 is SNHLY and CDR2 FYNNEI. The CDR3 loop spans 15 amino acids.

The rearrangement uses TRBV5-1 and TRBJ1-4, with TRBD1 as a possible D gene (6 bases). V was cut by 1 base and J by 2 bases, with 12 bases left in between. This CDR3 has 16 amino acids. CDR1 is SGHRS, CDR2 YFSETQ, per germline. CDR3 region: CASSLMSGETNEKLFF. The CDR3 DNA reads as TGCGCCAGCAGCTTGATGTCAGGGGAGACTAATGAAAAACTGTTTTTT. Drawing the rest from reference TRBV5-1 and TRBJ1-4, the complete variable domain is KAGVTQTPRYLIKTRGQQVTLSCSPISGHRSVSWYQQTPGQGLQFLFEYFSETQRNKGNFPGRFSGRQFSNSRSEMNVSTLELGDSALYLCASSLMSGETNEKLFFGSGTQLSVL.

This chain links TRBV15 with TRBJ2-3, with 7 bases that match TRBD1. This CDR3 contains 18 residues. The germline gives CDR1 LNHNV, CDR2 YYDKDF (reference sequence). Losses at the gene ends were 0 bases for V and 2 bases for J; bases not matched to a gene: 11. The CDR3 here is CATSREQETGRPTDTQYF. The CDR3 nucleotides are TGTGCCACCAGCAGAGAGCAGGAGACAGGGCGGCCCACAGATACGCAGTATTTT.

The V call is TRBV5-4, the J call TRBJ2-1, with 8 bases aligning to TRBD2. Germline values: CDR1 SGHNT, CDR2 YYREEE (reference sequence). V was pared by 8 bases and J by 7 bases, with 11 bases of the junction left unmatched. This CDR3 region has 14 residues. The CDR3 region is CASETGGRENEQFF. As DNA, the CDR3 is TGTGCCAGTGAAACGGGGGGGAGGGAGAATGAGCAGTTCTTC.

The rearrangement uses TRBV7-6 and TRBJ1-5; D remains unclear. Germline V lookup: CDR1 SGHVS, CDR2 FNYEAQ. This CDR3 has 16 amino acids. With 4 bases removed from V and 0 bases from J, the gap between germline ends came to 13 bases. CDR3 sequence: CASSSSTSNSNQPQHF. The CDR3 bases are TGTGCCAGCAGCTCAAGTACATCGAATAGCAATCAGCCCCAGCATTTT.

This clone was counted only a few times. The rearrangement links TRBV6-1 to TRBJ2-4; weak D call: TRBD1 (5 bases). V gave up 2 bases and J gave up 5 bases, with 10 bases separating them. The CDR3 contains 14 residues. The germline CDR1 and CDR2 sequences are MNHNS and SASEGT. DNA of the CDR3: TGTGCCAGCAGTGAAAGCAGGGTTCAAAACATTCAGTACTTC. Its translation is CASSESRVQNIQYF.

This rearrangement joins TRBV27 to TRBJ2-5; D not certain. The V end was cut by 5 bases, the J end by 1 base, with 14 bases between. The CDR3 spans 15 residues. Germline lookup yields CDR1 MNHEY and CDR2 SMNVEV (reference sequence). CDR3 region: CASSGEDPPQETQYF. In nucleotides, the CDR3 is TGTGCCAGCAGTGGAGAGGACCCCCCCCAAGAGACCCAGTACTTC.

For the CDR3, the DNA is TGTGCCAGCAGCGACAAGGCAGTACCGGCCTACAATGAGCAGTTCTTC. Its translation is CASSDKAVPAYNEQFF. The genes are TRBV7-3 and TRBJ2-1, with D uncertain. Germline CDR1 and CDR2: SGHTA and FQGTGA. This CDR3 contains 16 residues. Trimming took 5 bases from V and 2 from J, leaving 16 bases between them. The variable domain in full, with the rest retrieved from reference TRBV7-3 and TRBJ2-1, is GAGVSQTPSNKVTEKGKYVELRCDPISGHTALYWYRQSLGQGPEFLIYFQGTGAADDSGLPNDRFFAVRPEGSVSTLKIQRTERGDSAVYLCASSDKAVPAYNEQFFGPGTRLTVL.

This rearrangement joins TRBV29-1 to TRBJ2-1; D is possibly TRBD1 (5 bases). CDR1 SQVTM and CDR2 ANQGSEA come from the germline V gene. V was pared by 4 bases and J by 0 bases, with 16 bases between. This CDR3 is 16 amino acids long. The chain's CDR3 is CSVVPAGMRSYNEQFF. CDR3 nucleotides: TGCAGCGTTGTCCCAGCAGGGATGCGCTCCTACAATGAGCAGTTCTTC.

V gene TRBV6-5 combines with J gene TRBJ1-2, with a possible D match to TRBD1 (5 bases). This CDR3 comprises 14 residues. Germline assignment: CDR1 MNHEY and CDR2 SVGAGI. V was shortened by 0 bases and J by 8 bases, with 13 bases between the two germline ends. This CDR3 reads CASSYSRQGAGYTF. CDR3 nucleotide sequence: TGTGCCAGCAGTTACTCCAGGCAGGGAGCCGGCTACACCTTC.

The chain is built from TRBV7-8 and TRBJ1-4; D possibly corresponds to TRBD1 (5 bases). The germline V and J ends were trimmed by 5 bases and 2 bases, with 9 bases remaining between them. Germline CDR1 and CDR2: SGHVS and FQNEAQ. The CDR3 covers 14 residues. CDR3 amino acids: CASSPEGTNEKLFF. In nucleotides, the CDR3 is TGTGCCAGCAGCCCGGAGGGGACTAATGAAAAACTGTTTTTT.

The chain is built from TRBV28 and TRBJ1-5, with a tentative D call TRBD1 (6 bases). The CDR3 length is 12 residues. V was trimmed by 8 bases and J by 5 bases, leaving 10 bases between them. The germline gives CDR1 MDHEN, CDR2 SYDVKM. The chain's CDR3 is CASGGRDQPQHF. The CDR3 DNA sequence: TGTGCCAGCGGGGGCAGGGATCAGCCCCAGCATTTT.

This clone has just one count. V is TRBV20-1 and J is TRBJ2-1; D may be TRBD2 (6 bases). Germline-derived CDR1 and CDR2 are DFQATT and SNEGSKA (reference sequence). Trimming removed 0 bases from V and 9 bases from J, with 6 bases in between. The length of the CDR3 is 11 residues. The DNA for the CDR3 is TGCAGTGCTAGAGAGGGAGGTGAGCAGTTCTTC. It yields the protein CSAREGGEQFF.

The CDR3 protein is CASRNRGSHQPQHF. The CDR3 DNA sequence: TGTGCCAGTAGGAACCGGGGGTCCCATCAGCCCCAGCATTTT. The chain carries TRBV19 and TRBJ1-5, with D possibly being TRBD1 (5 bases). V shed 6 bases and J shed 5 bases, with 14 bases lying between them. The CDR3 sequence is 14 residues long. Germline values: CDR1 LNHDA, CDR2 SQIVND (reference sequence). Using reference TRBV19 and TRBJ1-5 for the parts outside the CDR3, the full variable domain is DGGITQSPKYLFRKEGQNVTLSCEQNLNHDAMYWYRQDPGQGLRLIYYSQIVNDFQKGDIAEGYSVSREKKESFPLTVTSAQKNPTAFYLCASRNRGSHQPQHFGDGTRLSIL.

This chain connects TRBV9 to TRBJ2-5; 10 bases agree with TRBD2. This CDR3 contains 17 residues. The ends lost 3 bases at V and 5 bases at J; junction bases unmatched: 13. Germline-derived CDR1 and CDR2 are SGDLS and YYNGEE. The CDR3: CASSDGLSGGARETQYF. The CDR3, as DNA: TGTGCCAGCAGCGACGGTTTAAGCGGGGGGGCCCGGGAGACCCAGTACTTC.

This clone is a singleton in its sample. CDR3 coding DNA: TGTGCCAGCAGCCGGTCCGTGAACACTGAAGCTTTCTTT. It is translated as CASSRSVNTEAFF. The chain joins TRBV14 to TRBJ1-1; D unresolved. The length of the CDR3 is 13 residues. The germline V and J ends were trimmed by 4 bases and 0 bases, with 6 bases remaining between them. Germline V lookup: CDR1 SGHDN, CDR2 FVKESK.